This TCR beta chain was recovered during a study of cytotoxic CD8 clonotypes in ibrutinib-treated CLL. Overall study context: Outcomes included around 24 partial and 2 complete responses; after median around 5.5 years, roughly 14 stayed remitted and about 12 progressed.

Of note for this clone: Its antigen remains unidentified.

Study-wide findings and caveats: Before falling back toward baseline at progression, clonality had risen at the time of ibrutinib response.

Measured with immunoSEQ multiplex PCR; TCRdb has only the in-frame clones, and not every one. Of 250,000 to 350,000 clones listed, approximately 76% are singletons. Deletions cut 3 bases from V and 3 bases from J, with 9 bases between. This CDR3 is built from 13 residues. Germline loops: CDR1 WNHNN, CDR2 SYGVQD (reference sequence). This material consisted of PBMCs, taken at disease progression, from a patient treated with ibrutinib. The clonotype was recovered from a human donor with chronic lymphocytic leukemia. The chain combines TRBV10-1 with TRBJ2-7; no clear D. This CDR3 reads CASSEWPGYEQYF. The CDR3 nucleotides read TGCGCCAGCAGTGAATGGCCGGGCTACGAGCAGTACTTC.